The rows below give T cell receptor beta chains drawn from one sample of a study of shared T cell receptors in the human thymus. Using immunoSEQ multiplex PCR, the repertoire was profiled, and TCRdb retains in-frame clones only, with some absent. The sample lists some 660,000 clones, roughly 86% occurring once. These data also formed part of another study, on human thymus T cells.

The source material was thymocytes. These TCRs come from a boy in the first two years of life with a congenital heart defect. Each CDR3 is given with its conserved first and last residue. A D gene is named only where the DNA matches it firmly. Clone size is given for some rows only: seen once, a few or many times, or a class if the clone is expanded.

clone size: .
J gene: TRBJ1-6
V gene: TRBV5-1
D gene: .
CDR3 DNA: TGCGCCAGCAGGCCTGGTTGGACAACTTATAATTCACCCCTCCACTTT
CDR3 protein: CASRPGWTTYNSPLHF

clone size: once
J gene: TRBJ2-7
V gene: TRBV4-1
D gene: TRBD1
CDR3 DNA: TGCGCCAGCAGCCCCGGACAGGACCCCTCCTACGAGCAGTACTTC
CDR3 protein: CASSPGQDPSYEQYF

clone size: .
J gene: TRBJ2-7
V gene: TRBV6-5
D gene: TRBD1
CDR3 DNA: TGTGCCAGCAGCCCCGGGACAGGGAGAAACGAGCAGTACTTC
CDR3 protein: CASSPGTGRNEQYF

clone size: .
J gene: TRBJ2-7
V gene: TRBV7-2
D gene: .
CDR3 DNA: TGTGCCAGCAGCTTAGGTCATGGCGGCCCTAGCTCCTACGAGCAGTACTTC
CDR3 protein: CASSLGHGGPSSYEQYF

clone size: .
J gene: TRBJ2-1
V gene: TRBV28
D gene: TRBD2
CDR3 DNA: TGTGCCAGCAGTTCATTAAGGACTAGACTCAATGAGCAGTTCTTC
CDR3 protein: CASSSLRTRLNEQFF

clone size: .
J gene: TRBJ1-4
V gene: TRBV28
D gene: TRBD1
CDR3 DNA: TGTGCCAGCAGGGGGGACAGAAATGGGTCGGGTGAAAAACTGTTTTTT
CDR3 protein: CASRGDRNGSGEKLFF

clone size: .
J gene: TRBJ2-7
V gene: TRBV10-2
D gene: TRBD2
CDR3 DNA: TGCGCCAGCAGCCCCGGGACTAGCGGGAGTGGAGGTGGGAACGAGCAGTACTTC
CDR3 protein: CASSPGTSGSGGGNEQYF

clone size: .
J gene: TRBJ2-5
V gene: TRBV4-1
D gene: .
CDR3 DNA: TGCGCCAGCAGCCAAGACCCTAGGGAGACCCAGTACTTC
CDR3 protein: CASSQDPRETQYF

clone size: .
J gene: TRBJ2-7
V gene: TRBV5-1
D gene: .
CDR3 DNA: TGCGCCAGCAGCTTCCCTACCGGGAACCGGAGCTACGAGCAGTACTTC
CDR3 protein: CASSFPTGNRSYEQYF

clone size: once
J gene: TRBJ2-1
V gene: TRBV27
D gene: TRBD2
CDR3 DNA: TGTGCCAGCAGTATATCCCGACTAGCGGGAGTGTTCTACAATGAGCAGTTCTTC
CDR3 protein: CASSISRLAGVFYNEQFF

clone size: .
J gene: TRBJ1-5
V gene: TRBV6-6
D gene: .
CDR3 DNA: TGTGCCAGCAGTAGACAGAATAGCAATCAGCCCCAGCATTTT
CDR3 protein: CASSRQNSNQPQHF

clone size: .
J gene: TRBJ1-6
V gene: TRBV28
D gene: .
CDR3 DNA: TGTGCCAGCAGTGCCGGCCGTGCTAGCTCCTATAATTCCCCCCTCCACTTT
CDR3 protein: CASSAGRASSYNSPLHF

clone size: .
J gene: TRBJ1-3
V gene: TRBV14
D gene: TRBD1
CDR3 DNA: TGTGCCAGCAGCCAACCGACAGGGGTCCCCCCCACGAGGTCTGGAAACACCATATATTTT
CDR3 protein: CASSQPTGVPPTRSGNTIYF

clone size: .
J gene: TRBJ1-5
V gene: TRBV30
D gene: .
CDR3 DNA: TGTGCCTGGAGTTTACCTCCCCAGATCCCTGCCCAGCATTTT
CDR3 protein: CAWSLPPQIPAQHF

clone size: .
J gene: TRBJ2-3
V gene: TRBV27
D gene: TRBD2
CDR3 DNA: TGTGCCAGCAGGATTAGCGGGGCAGATACGCAGTATTTT
CDR3 protein: CASRISGADTQYF

clone size: .
J gene: TRBJ1-6
V gene: TRBV4-3
D gene: TRBD1
CDR3 DNA: TGCGCCAGCAGCCAAGATATAACAGGGGGATTCTTTAATTCACCCCTCCACTTT
CDR3 protein: CASSQDITGGFFNSPLHF

clone size: .
J gene: TRBJ2-5
V gene: TRBV7-9
D gene: .
CDR3 DNA: TGTGCCAGCAGCTTAACTTGGAGGGGAAAAGAGACCCAGTACTTC
CDR3 protein: CASSLTWRGKETQYF

clone size: .
J gene: TRBJ1-1
V gene: TRBV27
D gene: TRBD1
CDR3 DNA: TGTGCCAGCAGTTTAGGGAGACAGGGGGCTTCGAATGAAGCTTTCTTT
CDR3 protein: CASSLGRQGASNEAFF

clone size: .
J gene: TRBJ1-3
V gene: TRBV5-6
D gene: .
CDR3 DNA: TGTGCCAGCAGCCCCGATCGGAGCTACAGGGAGTGGGGAAACACCATATATTTT
CDR3 protein: CASSPDRSYREWGNTIYF

clone size: .
J gene: TRBJ1-1
V gene: TRBV7-8
D gene: TRBD1
CDR3 DNA: TGTGCCAGCAGCACCGCCGGGACAGGGCCTAAGAACACTGAAGCTTTCTTT
CDR3 protein: CASSTAGTGPKNTEAFF

clone size: .
J gene: TRBJ2-7
V gene: TRBV4-1
D gene: .
CDR3 DNA: TGCGCCAGCAGCCAAGAAAGGTTGGGAGTAGGCATCCTCCGCTACGAGCAGTACTTC
CDR3 protein: CASSQERLGVGILRYEQYF

clone size: .
J gene: TRBJ2-3
V gene: TRBV6-5
D gene: TRBD2
CDR3 DNA: TGTGCCGCGGGGCGGGGGGCAGATACGCAGTATTTT
CDR3 protein: CAAGRGADTQYF